The rows below give T cell receptor beta chains drawn from one sample of a study of blood T cells in healthy people across ages. MiXCR, applied by TCRdb to the 5' RACE reads, yields one record per CDR3 protein. Of 1.5 million to 2 million distinct CDR3 sequences listed, about two fifths were seen once; the top ten hold 20% to 25%. Sequenced: blood. Receptors were obtained from a human donor in good health. Each CDR3 is given with its conserved first and last residue. Each record gives: V gene, clone size, D gene, J gene, CDR3 DNA, CDR3 protein. The D gene is left open where the match is weak. Rows give clone size only sometimes, using once, few, many, or a class for an expanded clone.

v_call: TRBV20-1
clone_size: NA
d_call: TRBD1
j_call: TRBJ1-3
cdr3_nt: TGCAGTGCTCGGCCGCAGGGGGATGGAAACACCATATATTTT
cdr3_aa: CSARPQGDGNTIYF

v_call: TRBV30
clone_size: NA
d_call: TRBD1
j_call: TRBJ1-6
cdr3_nt: TGTGCCTGGAGGGTACAGGGGTACTCACCCCTCCACTTT
cdr3_aa: CAWRVQGYSPLHF

v_call: TRBV5-1
clone_size: NA
d_call: NA
j_call: TRBJ1-1
cdr3_nt: TGCGCCAGCAGCCCAGTTACAGGGCGGGCGGAAGCTTTCTTT
cdr3_aa: CASSPVTGRAEAFF

v_call: TRBV4-3
clone_size: NA
d_call: NA
j_call: TRBJ1-4
cdr3_nt: TGCGCCAGCAGCCAAGGATGGCGTCATGAAAAACTGTTTTTT
cdr3_aa: CASSQGWRHEKLFF

v_call: TRBV5-1
clone_size: many
d_call: TRBD2
j_call: TRBJ2-7
cdr3_nt: TGTGCCAGCAGTTTGGGAGGGGAGGACGAGCAGTACTTC
cdr3_aa: CASSLGGEDEQYF

v_call: TRBV5-1
clone_size: NA
d_call: NA
j_call: TRBJ2-3
cdr3_nt: TGCGCCAGCAGCTCTCAAATCCGGGGGAGCACAGATACGCAGTATTTT
cdr3_aa: CASSSQIRGSTDTQYF

v_call: TRBV6-2/TRBV6-3
clone_size: few
d_call: NA
j_call: TRBJ1-1
cdr3_nt: TGTGCCAGCAATGGGCGTGGGCAACCGAACACTGAAGCTTTCTTT
cdr3_aa: CASNGRGQPNTEAFF

v_call: TRBV28
clone_size: few
d_call: NA
j_call: TRBJ2-5
cdr3_nt: TGTGCCAGCAGTTTGTTACAGGGGGGGGCTCAAGAGACCCAGTACTTC
cdr3_aa: CASSLLQGGAQETQYF

v_call: TRBV28
clone_size: few
d_call: NA
j_call: TRBJ2-4
cdr3_nt: TGTGCCAGCACCTCAACCGGGAAGGCTAAAAACATTCAGTACTTC
cdr3_aa: CASTSTGKAKNIQYF

v_call: TRBV29-1
clone_size: NA
d_call: NA
j_call: TRBJ2-3
cdr3_nt: TGCAGCGTTAATGGCGGGAAGTCATTAGATACGCAGTATTTT
cdr3_aa: CSVNGGKSLDTQYF

v_call: TRBV7-2
clone_size: NA
d_call: NA
j_call: TRBJ2-1
cdr3_nt: TGTGCCAGCAGCTCTCTAATCCCCGGGGGAACGTTCTTC
cdr3_aa: CASSSLIPGGTFF

v_call: TRBV12-3/TRBV12-4
clone_size: NA
d_call: NA
j_call: TRBJ2-1
cdr3_nt: TGTGCCAGCAGTTTGGGGGCATGGGAGCAGTTCTTC
cdr3_aa: CASSLGAWEQFF

v_call: TRBV30
clone_size: NA
d_call: NA
j_call: TRBJ2-1
cdr3_nt: TGTGCCTGGAGTGGGGGGGGGGCATCCTACAATGAGCAGTTCTTC
cdr3_aa: CAWSGGGASYNEQFF

v_call: TRBV2
clone_size: NA
d_call: NA
j_call: TRBJ1-1
cdr3_nt: TGTGCCAGCAGTGAGGGGGGGTTGAGAGCTTTCTTT
cdr3_aa: CASSEGGLRAFF

v_call: TRBV12-3/TRBV12-4
clone_size: few
d_call: NA
j_call: TRBJ2-1
cdr3_nt: TGTGCCAGCAGTGCTTGGGGGGACTCCTCGATAAATGAGCAGTTCTTC
cdr3_aa: CASSAWGDSSINEQFF

v_call: TRBV7-2
clone_size: few
d_call: NA
j_call: TRBJ2-1
cdr3_nt: TGTGCCAGCAGCTTAGTCGTAGGAGGGCTGAGCTCCTACAATGAGCAGTTCTTC
cdr3_aa: CASSLVVGGLSSYNEQFF

v_call: TRBV5-1
clone_size: few
d_call: NA
j_call: TRBJ1-1
cdr3_nt: TGCGCCAGCAGCTATTCCGGACAAACTGAAGCTTTCTTT
cdr3_aa: CASSYSGQTEAFF

v_call: TRBV21-1
clone_size: few
d_call: NA
j_call: TRBJ2-7
cdr3_nt: TGTGCCAGCAGCAAGGAGGACTCCTACGAGCAGTACTTC
cdr3_aa: CASSKEDSYEQYF

v_call: TRBV4-1
clone_size: NA
d_call: NA
j_call: TRBJ1-2
cdr3_nt: TGCGCCAGCAGCCGAGACGCGACGGCCCCACTATATGGCTACACCTTC
cdr3_aa: CASSRDATAPLYGYTF

v_call: TRBV2
clone_size: few
d_call: TRBD1
j_call: TRBJ1-2
cdr3_nt: TGTGCCAGCAGCCGACAGGGTTTAGGCTACACCTTC
cdr3_aa: CASSRQGLGYTF

v_call: TRBV25-1
clone_size: NA
d_call: TRBD1
j_call: TRBJ1-5
cdr3_nt: TGTGCCAGCAGTTCAGGGGGGGGAGCCGATCAGCCCCAGCATTTT
cdr3_aa: CASSSGGGADQPQHF

v_call: TRBV4-2
clone_size: few
d_call: NA
j_call: TRBJ1-2
cdr3_nt: TGTGCCAGCAGCCCTCCCGCCGGGGCAGAAGTCTATGGCTACACCTTC
cdr3_aa: CASSPPAGAEVYGYTF

v_call: TRBV7-8
clone_size: NA
d_call: NA
j_call: TRBJ2-1
cdr3_nt: TGTGCCAGCAGCTTAGTGGGGCGTGCAAGTGACAATGAGCAGTTCTTC
cdr3_aa: CASSLVGRASDNEQFF

v_call: TRBV9
clone_size: few
d_call: TRBD2
j_call: TRBJ2-1
cdr3_nt: TGTGCCAGCAGCGACCCTAGCGGGCCTTCTTACAATGAGCAGTTCTTC
cdr3_aa: CASSDPSGPSYNEQFF

v_call: TRBV7-8
clone_size: NA
d_call: NA
j_call: TRBJ2-3
cdr3_nt: TGTGCCGGCAGCATACGGACACGAATTAGCACAGATACGCAGTATTTT
cdr3_aa: CAGSIRTRISTDTQYF

v_call: TRBV14
clone_size: NA
d_call: NA
j_call: TRBJ2-5
cdr3_nt: TGTGCCAGCATGACGTCGGCCGCGGGGGAGACCCAGTACTTC
cdr3_aa: CASMTSAAGETQYF

v_call: TRBV20-1
clone_size: once
d_call: NA
j_call: TRBJ2-1
cdr3_nt: TGCAGTGCTGGAGTTAGCGGCTCAGAGCAGTTCTTC
cdr3_aa: CSAGVSGSEQFF

v_call: TRBV5-5
clone_size: many
d_call: NA
j_call: TRBJ2-3
cdr3_nt: TGTGCCAGCAGCCCAATGTCGTCAAGGGCTGATACGCAGTATTTT
cdr3_aa: CASSPMSSRADTQYF

v_call: TRBV12-3/TRBV12-4
clone_size: NA
d_call: NA
j_call: TRBJ1-1
cdr3_nt: TGTGCCAGCGGAGGGGGGACCACTGAAGCTTTCTTT
cdr3_aa: CASGGGTTEAFF

v_call: TRBV12-3/TRBV12-4
clone_size: NA
d_call: NA
j_call: TRBJ1-2
cdr3_nt: TGTGCCAGCAGTACCGGGACGCGGATCGGCTACACCTTC
cdr3_aa: CASSTGTRIGYTF

v_call: TRBV7-3
clone_size: NA
d_call: NA
j_call: TRBJ2-6
cdr3_nt: TGTGCCAGCAGCCAAGACACCGAGGCCAACGTCCTGACTTTC
cdr3_aa: CASSQDTEANVLTF

v_call: TRBV20-1
clone_size: few
d_call: TRBD1
j_call: TRBJ2-5
cdr3_nt: TGCAGTGCTAGTGTTACAGGGGTAAAGACCCAGTACTTC
cdr3_aa: CSASVTGVKTQYF

v_call: TRBV7-8
clone_size: NA
d_call: TRBD2
j_call: TRBJ2-1
cdr3_nt: TGTGCCAGCAGCTTAGTGGGGGAGGGGTACAATGAGCAGTTCTTC
cdr3_aa: CASSLVGEGYNEQFF

v_call: TRBV20-1
clone_size: NA
d_call: TRBD2
j_call: TRBJ2-7
cdr3_nt: TGCAGTGCTAGATTACGGGGGGGTACCTACGAGCAGTACTTC
cdr3_aa: CSARLRGGTYEQYF

v_call: TRBV12-3/TRBV12-4
clone_size: few
d_call: NA
j_call: TRBJ1-2
cdr3_nt: TGTGCCAGCAGTTCATCACAGGCTACGGGCTACACCTTC
cdr3_aa: CASSSSQATGYTF

v_call: TRBV30
clone_size: NA
d_call: NA
j_call: TRBJ1-5
cdr3_nt: TGTGCCTGGAGTGAGCTCGGACATAGCAATCAGCCCCAGCATTTT
cdr3_aa: CAWSELGHSNQPQHF

v_call: TRBV9
clone_size: NA
d_call: NA
j_call: TRBJ2-7
cdr3_nt: TGTGCCAGCAGCGTAGGTAATAGACGGGACGAGCAGTACTTC
cdr3_aa: CASSVGNRRDEQYF

v_call: TRBV3-1
clone_size: NA
d_call: TRBD1
j_call: TRBJ2-5
cdr3_nt: TGTGCCAGCAGCAGGGACAGGGTCCGGCCCTACGAACAGTACTTC
cdr3_aa: CASSRDRVRPYEQYF

v_call: TRBV6-6
clone_size: NA
d_call: TRBD1
j_call: TRBJ1-2
cdr3_nt: TGTGCCAGCTCCCAGGACAGGGTCGACGGCTACACCTTC
cdr3_aa: CASSQDRVDGYTF

v_call: TRBV3-1
clone_size: few
d_call: TRBD1
j_call: TRBJ1-5
cdr3_nt: TGTGCCAGCAGCCAAACAGGGGGTGAACAGCCCCAGCATTTT
cdr3_aa: CASSQTGGEQPQHF

v_call: TRBV7-3
clone_size: NA
d_call: TRBD1
j_call: TRBJ2-7
cdr3_nt: TGTGCCAGCAGTTCCTCCCTCGGGGGACAGGGGAACAATGAGCAGTACTTC
cdr3_aa: CASSSSLGGQGNNEQYF

v_call: TRBV7-6
clone_size: few
d_call: NA
j_call: TRBJ1-1
cdr3_nt: TGTGCCAGCAGCTTAGAGGGGGATCTGAACACTGAAGCTTTCTTT
cdr3_aa: CASSLEGDLNTEAFF

v_call: TRBV7-2
clone_size: many
d_call: NA
j_call: TRBJ1-2
cdr3_nt: TGTGCCAGCAGCTTAGTAGTGTGGGGCAGGGAAAACTATGGCTACACCTTC
cdr3_aa: CASSLVVWGRENYGYTF

v_call: TRBV7-2
clone_size: NA
d_call: NA
j_call: TRBJ1-2
cdr3_nt: TGTGCCAGCAGCTTAGAATTATCAGCTAACTATGGCTACACCTTC
cdr3_aa: CASSLELSANYGYTF

v_call: TRBV27
clone_size: NA
d_call: TRBD1
j_call: TRBJ2-4
cdr3_nt: TGTGCCAGCTCCCTCTCCCTAGGGACAGGGACCAAAAACATTCAGTACTTC
cdr3_aa: CASSLSLGTGTKNIQYF

v_call: TRBV12-3/TRBV12-4
clone_size: few
d_call: TRBD2
j_call: TRBJ2-5
cdr3_nt: TGTGCCAGCAGGCGTCTAGCGGGGAGCCAAGAGACCCAGTACTTC
cdr3_aa: CASRRLAGSQETQYF